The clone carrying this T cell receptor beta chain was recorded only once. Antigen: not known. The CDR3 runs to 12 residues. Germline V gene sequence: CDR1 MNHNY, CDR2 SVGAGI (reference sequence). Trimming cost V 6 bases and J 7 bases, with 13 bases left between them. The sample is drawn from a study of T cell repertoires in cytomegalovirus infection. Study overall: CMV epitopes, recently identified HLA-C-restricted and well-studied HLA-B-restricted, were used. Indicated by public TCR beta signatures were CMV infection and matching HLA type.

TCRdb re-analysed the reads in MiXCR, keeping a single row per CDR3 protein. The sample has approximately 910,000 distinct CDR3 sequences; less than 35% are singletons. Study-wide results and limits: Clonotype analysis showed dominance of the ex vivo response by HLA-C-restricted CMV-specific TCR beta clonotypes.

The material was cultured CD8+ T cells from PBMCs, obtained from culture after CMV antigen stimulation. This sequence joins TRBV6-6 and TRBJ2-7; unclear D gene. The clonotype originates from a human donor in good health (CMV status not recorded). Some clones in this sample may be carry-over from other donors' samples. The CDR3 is CASRGFTSEQYV. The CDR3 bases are TGTGCCAGCAGGGGCTTCACGAGTGAGCAGTACGTC.